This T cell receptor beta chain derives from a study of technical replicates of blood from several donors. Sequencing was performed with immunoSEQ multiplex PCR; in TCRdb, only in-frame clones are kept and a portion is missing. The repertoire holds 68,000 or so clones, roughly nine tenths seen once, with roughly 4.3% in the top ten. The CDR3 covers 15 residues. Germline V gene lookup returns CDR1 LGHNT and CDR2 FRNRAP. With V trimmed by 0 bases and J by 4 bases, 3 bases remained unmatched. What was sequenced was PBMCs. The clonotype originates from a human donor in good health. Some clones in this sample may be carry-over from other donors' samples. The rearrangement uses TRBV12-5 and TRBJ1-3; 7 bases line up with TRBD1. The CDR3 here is CASGLVGGRGNTIYF. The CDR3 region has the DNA TGTGCTAGTGGTTTGGTAGGGGGCAGGGGAAACACCATATATTTT.